A selection of T cell receptor beta chains follows, all from one sample in a study of response to subunit inactivated influenza vaccine. TCRdb called the RT-PCR reads again in MiXCR, with one record for every CDR3 protein. This table has 500,000 to 750,000 distinct CDR3 sequences, 14% appearing once. The input for sequencing was PBMCs from blood, taken 11 to 12 days after vaccination. Receptors were obtained from a man in his fifties who received an inactivated influenza vaccine. Both conserved end residues are part of each CDR3. The D gene is left open where the match is weak. The size field is filled for only some rows; it gives once, few, many or a size class.

abundance,v_gene,d_gene,j_gene,CDR3nt,CDR3aa
-,TRBV12-3/TRBV12-4,TRBD1,TRBJ2-7,TGTGCCAGCAGTTCCCGGGGACAGGGGCGCCACGAGCAGTACTTC,CASSSRGQGRHEQYF
few,TRBV19,TRBD1,TRBJ2-7,TGTGCCAGTAGTACCCGGACAGGGACTTATTACGAGCAGTACTTC,CASSTRTGTYYEQYF
-,TRBV20-1,-,TRBJ1-5,TGCAGTGCTAGAGATCCGGGGCGCGAGGGCAATCAGCCCCAGCATTTT,CSARDPGREGNQPQHF
-,TRBV12-3/TRBV12-4,-,TRBJ1-3,TGTGCCAGCGGAGTGGCGGGGCCGGGAAACACCATATATTTT,CASGVAGPGNTIYF
many,TRBV12-3/TRBV12-4,TRBD2,TRBJ2-3,TGTGCCAGCAGTTTAGGGATTAGCGGGGGTAGCACAGATACGCAGTATTTT,CASSLGISGGSTDTQYF
-,TRBV20-1,-,TRBJ2-7,TGCAGTGCTGTTACTAGGGGGAGCTCCTACGAGCAGTACTTC,CSAVTRGSSYEQYF
-,TRBV27,-,TRBJ2-4,TGTGCCAGCAGTACCGGCGCAGGGTGGGAAAACATTCAGTACTTC,CASSTGAGWENIQYF
many,TRBV29-1,TRBD1,TRBJ2-2,TGCAGCGTTGACGGGGACAGGGGGGGGACCGGGGAGCTGTTTTTT,CSVDGDRGGTGELFF
few,TRBV28,TRBD2,TRBJ2-1,TGTGCCAGCAGTTTATATAGGGCTAGCGGGGCCATTAATGAGCAGTTCTTC,CASSLYRASGAINEQFF
few,TRBV4-3,TRBD1,TRBJ1-4,TGCGCCAGCAGCCAAGATGGGACAGAGCCTGAACAACTGTTTTTT,CASSQDGTEPEQLFF
-,TRBV7-9,-,TRBJ2-1,TGTGCCAGCAGCTTTCTGTATGAATCGGGTGAGCAGTTCTTC,CASSFLYESGEQFF
few,TRBV20-1,TRBD2,TRBJ2-1,TGCAGTGCTCCTCGGGACTACCGTCAGCAGTTCTTC,CSAPRDYRQQFF
-,TRBV5-1,-,TRBJ2-3,TGCGCCAGCAGCCCGGATCCGGGGAGGATAGGTACGCAGTATTTT,CASSPDPGRIGTQYF
-,TRBV6-2/TRBV6-3,-,TRBJ2-5,TGTGCCAGCAGCCTTGTCGGGGTCCGGGAGACCCAGTACTTC,CASSLVGVRETQYF
-,TRBV5-1,-,TRBJ2-5,TGCGCCAGCAGCACGGGAAGCGTCCAAGAGACCCAGTACTTC,CASSTGSVQETQYF
many,TRBV5-1,-,TRBJ2-7,TGCGCCAGCAGCTTCAGCACAGGAGCTACCTACGAGCAGTACTTC,CASSFSTGATYEQYF
few,TRBV6-5,-,TRBJ2-3,TGTGCCAGCAGTTACTCGATTGGGGAGATTTTATACACAGATACGCAGTATTTT,CASSYSIGEILYTDTQYF
many,TRBV12-3/TRBV12-4,TRBD1,TRBJ2-7,TGTGCCAGCAGTTTGACAGGGAGAGCCCACGAGCAGTACTTC,CASSLTGRAHEQYF
few,TRBV27,TRBD2,TRBJ2-5,TGTGCCAGCAGTTTCCTTTCTAGCGGAGCCCGGCACGAGACCCAGTACTTC,CASSFLSSGARHETQYF
-,TRBV12-3/TRBV12-4,-,TRBJ1-1,TGTGCCAGCATCCGGCCCCCCACTGAAGCTTTCTTT,CASIRPPTEAFF
-,TRBV24-1,-,TRBJ2-3,TGTGCCACAGCCGACCAATGGGGTTATGGGACAGATACGCAGTATTTT,CATADQWGYGTDTQYF
few,TRBV10-3,-,TRBJ2-2,TGTGCCACCCGACAGGGGAGGGACACCGGGGAGCTGTTTTTT,CATRQGRDTGELFF
-,TRBV15,TRBD2,TRBJ2-1,TGTGCCACCAGCAGGTGGGGACTAGCGGGAGGAGGGGCCTCCAATGAGCAGTTCTTC,CATSRWGLAGGGASNEQFF
-,TRBV28,-,TRBJ2-7,TGTGCCAGCAGACATGAGGGGGTCGCCTACGAGCAGTACTTC,CASRHEGVAYEQYF
few,TRBV29-1,-,TRBJ2-1,TGCAGCGGGAGTTTGGACTACAATGAGCAGTTCTTC,CSGSLDYNEQFF
few,TRBV3-1,-,TRBJ2-3,TGTGCCAGCAGCCAAATACTGGCATCAGATACGCAGTATTTT,CASSQILASDTQYF
-,TRBV19,TRBD2,TRBJ2-5,TGTGCCAGTTCCCCCGGGACTAGCGGGGAACAAGAGACCCAGTACTTC,CASSPGTSGEQETQYF
-,TRBV18,-,TRBJ2-5,TGTGCCAGCTCACCGCCAGGAACGCAAGAGACCCAGTACTTC,CASSPPGTQETQYF
-,TRBV7-2,TRBD2,TRBJ2-2,TGTGCCAGCAGCTTATCTGGCGGGGGGGCCGGGGAGCTGTTTTTT,CASSLSGGGAGELFF
-,TRBV5-1,-,TRBJ2-1,TGCGCCAGCAGCTGGGGAGCTCTTGATGAGCAGTTCTTC,CASSWGALDEQFF
few,TRBV6-1,-,TRBJ2-7,TGTGCCAGCAGTCCCCGGACTAACTTAGGGGAGCAGTACTTC,CASSPRTNLGEQYF
-,TRBV7-2,-,TRBJ1-2,TGTGCCAGCAGCACCGGGGGCCGACAAAACCATGGCTACACCTTC,CASSTGGRQNHGYTF
many,TRBV20-1,TRBD2,TRBJ2-1,TGCAGTGCTAGAGATCGCGGGAGTTTCCGCAATGAGCAGTTCTTC,CSARDRGSFRNEQFF
-,TRBV7-2,TRBD1,TRBJ2-2,TGTGCCAGTGCGAGGACAGGTACCGCCGGGGAGCTGTTTTTT,CASARTGTAGELFF
few,TRBV5-4,-,TRBJ2-5,TGTGCCAGCAGCTTGGGGACAGACACGACCCAGTACTTC,CASSLGTDTTQYF
-,TRBV7-2,-,TRBJ2-7,TGTGCCAGCAGCTTCCCCCTGTGGGGGGGCGGGTCCTACGAGCAGTACTTC,CASSFPLWGGGSYEQYF
few,TRBV7-2,-,TRBJ1-2,TGTGCCAGCAGCTTAGGTCTGATCAACTATGGCTACACCTTC,CASSLGLINYGYTF
few,TRBV2,-,TRBJ1-1,TGTGCCAGCAGCACGGACAGAATTAACACTGAAGCTTTCTTT,CASSTDRINTEAFF
-,TRBV27,-,TRBJ1-6,TGTGCCAGCAGGCTAACAGCGTATAATTCACCCCTCCACTTT,CASRLTAYNSPLHF
few,TRBV6-1,-,TRBJ1-6,TGTGCCAGCAGTGAATTGGGAGAAAATTCACCCCTCCACTTT,CASSELGENSPLHF
-,TRBV3-1,-,TRBJ2-5,TGTGCCAGCAGCCCCGAGCCACAACAAGAGACCCAGTACTTC,CASSPEPQQETQYF
-,TRBV20-1,-,TRBJ2-7,TGCAGTGCTATCTGGGCGCCGGGACAGCAGTACTTC,CSAIWAPGQQYF
-,TRBV7-9,-,TRBJ2-5,TGTGCCAGCAGCGCCGGGGACCGACACCAAGAGACCCAGTACTTC,CASSAGDRHQETQYF
few,TRBV18,TRBD2,TRBJ2-1,TGTGCCAGCTCACCGTCGACTAGCGGGAGTGGAGAGCAGTTCTTC,CASSPSTSGSGEQFF
few,TRBV9,-,TRBJ2-2,TGTGCCAGCAGCGTAGCCAGGGGAGCCACCGGGGAGCTGTTTTTT,CASSVARGATGELFF
-,TRBV6-2/TRBV6-3,-,TRBJ2-1,TGTGCCAGCAGTTACTCCGACAGGTTCTACAATGAGCAGTTCTTC,CASSYSDRFYNEQFF
-,TRBV7-8,-,TRBJ2-1,TGTGCCAGCAGCCACCGTAGAGGAACGGTAACTACGGGAGAGCAGTTCTTC,CASSHRRGTVTTGEQFF
few,TRBV14,-,TRBJ2-5,TGTGCGAGCAGCCAATCCGGGCTTGTTTGGGCCCAGTACTTC,CASSQSGLVWAQYF
-,TRBV5-1,TRBD1,TRBJ2-5,TGCGCCAGCAGCCCTCAGACAGGGCCACAAGAGACCCAGTACTTC,CASSPQTGPQETQYF
few,TRBV7-2,TRBD2,TRBJ2-1,TGTGCCAGCAGCGTTGGACAGCGGGGGGGCAACAATGAGCAGTTCTTC,CASSVGQRGGNNEQFF
-,TRBV4-2,TRBD2,TRBJ2-1,TGTGCCAGCAGCCAAGGGACTAGCGGGATCTACAATGAGCAGTTCTTC,CASSQGTSGIYNEQFF
few,TRBV5-1,TRBD1,TRBJ1-6,TGCGCCAGCAGCATAGGACAGGCCTCCGATTCACCCCTCCACTTT,CASSIGQASDSPLHF
few,TRBV24-1,TRBD2,TRBJ2-7,TGTGCCACCAGTGACGCGTGGGACGTTCGACTAGCGGGATCTGCATACGAGCAGTACTTC,CATSDAWDVRLAGSAYEQYF
few,TRBV30,-,TRBJ2-1,TGTGCCTGGAGTGTTGAAGGACAGCTTTACAATGAGCAGTTCTTC,CAWSVEGQLYNEQFF
few,TRBV12-3/TRBV12-4,TRBD1,TRBJ2-7,TGTGCCAGCAGTTTACAAAACAGGGGGCTTTACGAGCAGTACTTC,CASSLQNRGLYEQYF